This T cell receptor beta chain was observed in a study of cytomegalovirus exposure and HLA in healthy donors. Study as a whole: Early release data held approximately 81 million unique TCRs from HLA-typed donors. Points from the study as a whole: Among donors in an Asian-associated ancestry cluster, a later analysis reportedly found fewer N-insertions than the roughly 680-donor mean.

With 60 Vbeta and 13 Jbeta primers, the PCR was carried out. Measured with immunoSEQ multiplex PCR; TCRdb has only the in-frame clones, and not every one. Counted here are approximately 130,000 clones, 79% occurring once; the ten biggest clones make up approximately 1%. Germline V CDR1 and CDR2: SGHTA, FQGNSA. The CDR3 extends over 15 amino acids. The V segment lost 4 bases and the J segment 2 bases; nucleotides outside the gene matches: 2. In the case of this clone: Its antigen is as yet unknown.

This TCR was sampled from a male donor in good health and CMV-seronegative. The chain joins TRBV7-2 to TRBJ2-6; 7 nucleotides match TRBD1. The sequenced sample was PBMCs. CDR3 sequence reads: CASSSQGAGANVLTF. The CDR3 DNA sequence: TGTGCCAGCAGCTCGCAGGGGGCTGGGGCCAACGTCCTGACTTTC.